These T cell receptor beta chains were read from a single sample in a study of neurological immune-mediated disorders. TCRdb redid the calling of the 5' RACE reads with MiXCR, one entry per CDR3 protein. This sample carries approximately 60,000 distinct CDR3 sequences, about 4% of them seen once, and the ten largest clones take approximately 2.9%. Sequenced input: PBMCs. The source of these receptors is a man aged 50 or older with multiple sclerosis. Each CDR3 is given with its conserved first and last residue. D genes are given only for firm matches. Rows give clone size only sometimes, using once, few, many, or a class for an expanded clone.

V	J	D	length	size	CDR3	DNA
TRBV9	TRBJ2-5	TRBD1	13	many	CASRAGTEETQYF	TGTGCCAGCAGGGCCGGGACAGAAGAGACCCAGTACTTC
TRBV20-1	TRBJ1-5	-	13	many	CSAKGGSNQPQNF	TGCAGTGCTAAAGGGGGAAGCAATCAGCCCCAGAATTTT
TRBV5-6	TRBJ1-2	-	12	many	CASQLYQDGYTF	TGTGCCAGCCAGTTATACCAGGATGGCTACACCTTC
TRBV5-1	TRBJ2-7	TRBD1	13	many	CASRGTGTYEQYF	TGCGCCAGCAGGGGGACAGGAACCTACGAGCAGTACTTC
TRBV20-1	TRBJ1-1	-	15	many	CSARAGTAMNTEAFF	TGCAGTGCTAGGGCCGGGACGGCCATGAACACTGAAGCTTTCTTT
TRBV7-6	TRBJ1-3	TRBD1	15	many	CASSRQGRAGNTIYF	TGTGCCAGCAGCCGACAGGGAAGGGCAGGAAACACCATATATTTT
TRBV20-1	TRBJ2-3	-	14	many	CSARGPASTDTQYF	TGCAGTGCTCGCGGACCAGCTAGCACAGATACGCAGTATTTT
TRBV29-1	TRBJ2-5	-	12	-	CSVERGGETQYF	TGCAGCGTTGAGAGGGGTGGGGAGACCCAGTACTTC
TRBV15	TRBJ2-7	TRBD1	17	many	CATSRTYPPGQGNEQYF	TGTGCCACCAGCAGAACCTACCCGCCGGGACAGGGGAACGAGCAGTACTTC
TRBV5-1	TRBJ2-3	-	16	many	CASSLDGPPSTDTQYF	TGCGCCAGCAGCTTGGATGGCCCACCGAGCACAGATACGCAGTATTTT
TRBV3-1	TRBJ2-5	-	13	many	CASSQLDVGTQYF	TGTGCCAGCAGCCAACTTGACGTTGGGACCCAGTACTTC
TRBV20-1	TRBJ2-7	-	12	many	CTYRDGSYEQYF	TGCACCTACCGGGACGGCTCCTACGAGCAGTACTTC
TRBV27	TRBJ2-1	-	19	many	CASSQEPGLQFGNYNEQFF	TGTGCCAGCAGTCAAGAGCCGGGACTCCAATTCGGCAACTACAATGAGCAGTTCTTC
TRBV29-1	TRBJ2-5	TRBD2	17	many	CSVEDFASGALGETQYF	TGCAGCGTTGAAGATTTCGCTAGCGGGGCCCTCGGGGAGACCCAGTACTTC
TRBV5-1	TRBJ1-5	-	14	many	CASSPGDSNQPQHF	TGCGCCAGCAGCCCGGGTGATAGCAATCAGCCCCAGCATTTT
TRBV5-6	TRBJ2-1	-	11	many	CASSLFDAPFF	TGTGCCAGCAGCCTGTTTGATGCCCCGTTCTTC
TRBV6-6	TRBJ2-5	-	14	-	CASRYRGQLETQYF	TGTGCCAGCAGATACCGCGGACAGTTGGAGACCCAGTACTTC
TRBV20-1	TRBJ1-6	-	17	many	CSAAHHSSQADNSPLHF	TGCAGTGCAGCGCACCACAGCTCCCAAGCGGATAATTCACCCCTCCACTTT
TRBV19	TRBJ2-1	TRBD2	14	-	CASIGAGDYNEQFF	TGTGCCTCCATAGGGGCGGGGGACTACAATGAGCAGTTCTTC
TRBV6-5	TRBJ1-1	-	16	many	CASSYGRGVSPTEAFF	TGTGCCAGCAGTTACGGCAGGGGAGTCTCGCCGACTGAAGCTTTCTTT
TRBV4-1	TRBJ2-7	TRBD2	14	-	CASSQGTSGEEQYF	TGCGCCAGCAGCCAAGGGACTAGCGGGGAAGAGCAGTACTTC
TRBV7-3	TRBJ2-2	-	15	many	CASSLQGSVTGELFF	TGTGCCAGCAGCTTACAGGGTTCGGTCACCGGGGAGCTGTTTTTT
TRBV28	TRBJ1-5	TRBD1	14	many	CASRVQGMRQPQNF	TGTGCCAGCAGAGTACAGGGGATGCGTCAGCCCCAGAATTTT
TRBV12-3/TRBV12-4	TRBJ2-5	-	11	many	CASSLSETQYF	TGTGCCAGCAGTTTATCAGAGACCCAGTACTTC
TRBV20-1	TRBJ2-3	-	11	many	CSAPPGVTQYF	TGCAGTGCCCCCCCTGGGGTTACGCAGTATTTT
TRBV5-1	TRBJ1-3	-	14	few	CASSQDTSGNTIYF	TGCGCCAGCAGCCAGGACACCTCTGGAAACACCATATATTTT
TRBV20-1	TRBJ2-7	-	14	many	CSARVGQDSYEQYF	TGCAGTGCTAGAGTGGGGCAGGACTCCTACGAGCAGTACTTC
TRBV20-1	TRBJ2-1	TRBD2	14	many	CSASRSGSDNEQFF	TGCAGTGCTAGTAGAAGCGGGAGTGACAATGAGCAGTTCTTC
TRBV28	TRBJ2-7	-	14	many	CASSVAGGGAEQYF	TGTGCCAGCAGTGTCGCGGGCGGAGGTGCCGAGCAGTACTTC
TRBV12-5	TRBJ2-1	-	16	-	CASGLGQVRSSNEQFF	TGTGCTAGTGGTTTGGGCCAAGTCCGGAGTTCTAATGAGCAGTTCTTC
TRBV7-2	TRBJ2-2	-	13	many	CASSTGRAGELFF	TGTGCCAGCAGCACAGGGCGGGCCGGGGAGCTGTTTTTT
TRBV4-2	TRBJ2-7	-	15	many	CASSQGRADNYEQYF	TGTGCCAGCAGCCAAGGGAGGGCCGACAACTACGAGCAGTACTTC
TRBV6-1	TRBJ2-1	-	17	many	CASSQILQLSSYNEQFF	TGTGCCAGCAGCCAGATTTTACAGCTAAGCTCCTACAATGAGCAGTTCTTC
TRBV6-4	TRBJ1-1	-	12	many	CASSWGDTEAFF	TGTGCCAGCAGTTGGGGAGACACTGAAGCTTTCTTT
TRBV10-3	TRBJ1-5	TRBD1	14	many	CAISAGQGGQPQHF	TGTGCCATCAGTGCGGGACAGGGGGGTCAGCCCCAGCATTTT
TRBV20-1	TRBJ2-7	-	13	many	CSANHGSSYEQYF	TGCAGTGCTAATCATGGGAGCTCCTACGAGCAGTACTTC
TRBV7-3	TRBJ2-3	TRBD2	15	many	CASSLGTTITDTQYF	TGTGCCAGCAGCCTTGGGACTACTATCACAGATACGCAGTATTTT
TRBV6-4	TRBJ1-5	-	14	many	CASSMDPTTQPQHF	TGTGCCAGCAGTATGGACCCCACCACTCAGCCCCAGCATTTT
TRBV5-5	TRBJ2-6	-	17	many	CASSLATGESGANVLTF	TGTGCCAGCAGCTTGGCGACAGGAGAGTCTGGGGCCAACGTCCTGACTTTC
TRBV6-6	TRBJ2-5	-	17	many	CASSPPATWTGQETQYF	TGTGCCAGCAGCCCCCCTGCAACTTGGACGGGCCAAGAGACCCAGTACTTC
TRBV7-6	TRBJ1-1	-	15	-	CASSPSTGFGAEAFF	TGTGCCAGCAGCCCAAGCACCGGATTCGGGGCTGAAGCTTTCTTT
TRBV5-1	TRBJ1-1	TRBD1	14	few	CASSLRQGAGEAFF	TGCGCCAGCAGCTTGAGGCAGGGGGCAGGTGAAGCTTTCTTT
TRBV20-1	TRBJ1-5	-	15	few	CSAPTGRKTGQPQHF	TGCAGTGCCCCTACGGGGCGGAAAACAGGTCAGCCCCAGCATTTT
TRBV5-1	TRBJ2-5	-	14	many	CASSSLVPKETQYF	TGCGCCAGCAGCTCCCTAGTCCCGAAAGAGACCCAGTACTTC
TRBV20-1	TRBJ1-2	-	15	many	CSARDRRGPNYGYTF	TGCAGTGCTAGAGATCGAAGGGGACCGAACTATGGCTACACCTTC
TRBV20-1	TRBJ1-1	TRBD1	19	many	CSAPENLGGWTGANTEAFF	TGCAGTGCTCCAGAGAATTTGGGGGGCTGGACAGGGGCAAACACTGAAGCTTTCTTT
TRBV6-5	TRBJ2-6	TRBD2	19	many	CASSYSTGGYTLGANVLTF	TGTGCCAGCAGTTACTCGACCGGGGGGTACACTCTGGGGGCCAACGTCCTGACTTTC
TRBV28	TRBJ1-2	TRBD1	13	many	CASSTGQGNGYTF	TGTGCCAGCAGTACTGGACAGGGTAATGGCTACACCTTC
TRBV7-9	TRBJ2-6	-	15	few	CASSHEGDGANVLTF	TGTGCCAGCAGCCACGAGGGGGATGGGGCCAACGTCCTGACTTTC